Listed below are T cell receptor beta chains from one sample, sequenced in a study of blood T cell repertoires in COVID-19. Repertoires were generated with immunoSEQ multiplex PCR, while TCRdb's copy carries only in-frame clones and drops some. Among about 400,000 clones listed, around 92% were seen once. The sequenced sample consisted of peripheral blood. Source of these receptors: a man aged 40-55 years with acute or convalescent COVID-19. The CDR3 runs from the conserved cysteine through the conserved F or W. D genes are given only for firm matches. Clone size is stated in some rows and not others, as once, few, many or a class when expanded.

size	V	length	D	J	CDR3	DNA
few	TRBV6-6	20	TRBD1	TRBJ1-3	CASRRDSGTGRFGSGNTIYF	TGTGCCAGCAGGCGAGACTCCGGGACAGGTCGTTTCGGCTCTGGAAACACCATATATTTT
-	TRBV7-9	13	-	TRBJ1-1	CASTLGGSSEAFF	TGTGCCAGCACCCTGGGCGGGTCTAGTGAAGCTTTCTTT
-	TRBV5-8	14	TRBD2	TRBJ2-7	CASSWGGRSYEQYF	TGTGCCAGCAGCTGGGGGGGGAGGTCCTACGAGCAGTACTTC
-	TRBV5-1	15	TRBD1	TRBJ2-5	CASSPGTAYQETQYF	TGCGCCAGCAGCCCCGGGACAGCGTACCAAGAGACCCAGTACTTC
-	TRBV3-1/TRBV3-2	18	TRBD1	TRBJ2-5	CASSQRGQGGPRGETQYF	TGTGCCAGCAGCCAACGCGGACAGGGGGGCCCTCGGGGAGAGACCCAGTACTTC
-	TRBV5-6	16	-	TRBJ1-5	CASSRMGDGSNQPQHF	TGTGCCAGCAGCCGGATGGGAGACGGCAGCAATCAGCCCCAGCATTTT
-	TRBV6-4	16	-	TRBJ1-6	CASSDSNQEGGSPLHF	TGTGCCAGCAGTGACTCGAATCAGGAAGGCGGGTCACCCCTCCACTTT
-	TRBV30	14	-	TRBJ1-1	CAWGQGTENTEAFF	TGTGCCTGGGGTCAAGGGACTGAGAACACTGAAGCTTTCTTT
-	TRBV15	17	TRBD2	TRBJ2-1	CATSRALGGRPYNEQFF	TGTGCCACCAGCAGAGCACTTGGCGGGAGACCCTACAATGAGCAGTTCTTC
-	TRBV7-9	15	TRBD2	TRBJ2-3	CASSLGREATDTQYF	TGTGCCAGCAGCTTAGGGCGGGAGGCCACAGATACGCAGTATTTT
few	TRBV10-3	17	TRBD2	TRBJ2-5	CAIRGKKDSGSPETQYF	TGTGCCATCAGGGGGAAAAAAGATAGCGGGAGTCCAGAGACCCAGTACTTC
-	TRBV5-1	15	TRBD1	TRBJ2-5	CASKRSGGNEETQYF	TGCGCCAGCAAAAGGTCAGGGGGTAATGAAGAGACCCAGTACTTC
-	TRBV5-4	17	TRBD1	TRBJ1-3	CASSIGQGATLGNTIYF	TGTGCCAGCAGCATCGGACAGGGCGCTACTCTTGGAAACACCATATATTTT
few	TRBV5-1	14	-	TRBJ1-2	CASSLVDRNYGYTF	TGCGCCAGCAGCTTGGTGGACAGAAACTATGGCTACACCTTC
-	TRBV11-2	13	-	TRBJ2-5	CASSRGQQETQYF	TGTGCCAGCAGCCGTGGACAGCAAGAGACCCAGTACTTC
-	TRBV19	15	TRBD2	TRBJ2-3	CASSIGGSGTDTQYF	TGTGCCAGTAGTATCGGGGGGTCGGGCACAGATACGCAGTATTTT
-	TRBV30	16	-	TRBJ2-5	CAWSVVLAQGRETQYF	TGTGCCTGGAGTGTAGTATTAGCCCAAGGGAGAGAGACCCAGTACTTC
few	TRBV19	15	TRBD2	TRBJ2-3	CASKKLAGLTDTQYF	TGTGCCAGTAAAAAGCTAGCGGGCCTCACAGATACGCAGTATTTT
-	TRBV15	19	-	TRBJ1-5	CATSRGFGVGGVGNQPQHF	TGTGCCACCAGCAGAGGTTTTGGGGTTGGAGGGGTTGGCAATCAGCCCCAGCATTTT
-	TRBV12-3/TRBV12-4	13	TRBD1	TRBJ1-2	CASMQGANYGYTF	TGTGCCAGCATGCAGGGGGCCAACTATGGCTACACCTTC
-	TRBV28	13	TRBD1	TRBJ2-7	CASRGGPLYEQYF	TGTGCCAGCAGAGGGGGCCCCCTCTACGAGCAGTACTTC
-	TRBV27	14	-	TRBJ2-5	CASSFAGYRETQYF	TGTGCCAGCAGCTTTGCGGGGTATCGAGAGACCCAGTACTTC
-	TRBV3-1/TRBV3-2	19	TRBD2	TRBJ2-1	CASSQVGTSGRGVHNEQFF	TGTGCCAGCAGCCAAGTGGGGACTAGCGGGAGAGGTGTACACAATGAGCAGTTCTTC
-	TRBV6-5	13	TRBD1	TRBJ1-2	CASLTGAPRGYTF	TGTGCCAGCCTGACAGGGGCCCCCCGAGGCTACACCTTC
-	TRBV6-1	15	TRBD2	TRBJ2-7	CASNYERETLLEQYF	TGTGCCAGCAACTACGAGCGGGAGACTCTTCTCGAGCAGTACTTC
-	TRBV24-1	11	-	TRBJ2-1	CATPISAGEFF	TGTGCCACGCCCATATCCGCCGGGGAGTTCTTC
-	TRBV4-1	20	-	TRBJ2-1	CASSQEGGGTYGPTLNEQFF	TGCGCCAGCAGCCAAGAAGGTGGGGGGACTTATGGGCCAACTCTAAATGAGCAGTTCTTC
-	TRBV6-5	15	TRBD1	TRBJ2-7	CASSYSTGTAYEQYF	TGTGCCAGCAGTTACTCGACAGGGACGGCCTACGAGCAGTACTTC
few	TRBV15	13	-	TRBJ1-6	CATQVRGNSPLHF	TGTGCCACCCAGGTCCGGGGGAATTCACCCCTCCACTTT
-	TRBV3-1/TRBV3-2	14	-	TRBJ1-2	CASSQEPRANGYTF	TGTGCCAGCAGCCAAGAACCCAGGGCGAATGGCTACACCTTC
-	TRBV28	12	-	TRBJ2-6	CATFAGANVLTF	TGTGCCACCTTCGCTGGGGCCAACGTCCTGACTTTC
-	TRBV29-1	15	TRBD2	TRBJ2-3	CSVEFSGGATDTQYF	TGCAGCGTTGAGTTTAGCGGGGGGGCCACAGATACGCAGTATTTT
few	TRBV5-6	14	TRBD1	TRBJ2-7	CASSLWDRPYEQYF	TGTGCCAGCAGCTTGTGGGACAGGCCCTACGAGCAGTACTTC
-	TRBV3-1/TRBV3-2	14	-	TRBJ1-2	CASSQATRSYGYTF	TGTGCCAGCAGCCAAGCAACCAGGTCCTATGGCTACACCTTC
once	TRBV18	15	TRBD2	TRBJ2-5	CASSPGGGAAGTQYF	TGTGCCAGCTCACCGGGCGGGGGGGCCGCCGGGACCCAGTACTTC
-	TRBV29-1	13	-	TRBJ1-2	CSVVGAPNYGYTF	TGCAGCGTTGTGGGGGCGCCTAACTATGGCTACACCTTC
-	TRBV18	11	-	TRBJ2-5	CASSSQETQYF	TGTGCCAGCTCATCTCAAGAGACCCAGTACTTC
once	TRBV2	13	-	TRBJ2-1	CASTGQPYNEQFF	TGTGCCAGCACAGGACAGCCCTACAATGAGCAGTTCTTC
-	TRBV14	15	TRBD2	TRBJ2-1	CASSHSGGLYNEQFF	TGTGCCAGCAGTCATAGCGGGGGCCTCTACAATGAGCAGTTCTTC
-	TRBV5-1	17	TRBD1	TRBJ1-1	CASSGGQGAFVNTEAFF	TGCGCCAGCAGCGGCGGACAGGGGGCGTTTGTGAACACTGAAGCTTTCTTT
-	TRBV5-5	12	-	TRBJ1-1	CASSYQGYEAFF	TGTGCCAGCAGCTACCAGGGCTACGAAGCTTTCTTT